The 10 T cell receptor beta chains below all came from one sample that was sequenced in a study of blood T cell repertoires in COVID-19. Data came from immunoSEQ multiplex PCR; TCRdb stores just in-frame clones and leaves some out. Of approximately 250,000 clones listed, approximately 90% were seen once; the top ten hold around 2.8%. The source material was PBMCs or T cells enriched from blood (not recorded which). Source of these receptors: a man in his forties who had been exposed to COVID-19.

The rearrangement joins TRBV5-4 to TRBJ1-1; tentative D call: TRBD1 (5 bases). The CDR3 contains 16 residues. V dropped 1 base and J dropped 1 base, with 14 bases sitting between them. CDR1 is SGHNT, CDR2 YYREEE, per germline (reference sequence). The CDR3 DNA is TGTGCCAGCAGCTTGCCAGGGCAATCGGGGAACACTGAAGCTTTCTTT. Translation gives CASSLPGQSGNTEAFF.

This sequence joins TRBV5-6 and TRBJ2-5, with D perhaps TRBD1 (6 bases). The CDR3 consists of 15 residues. Germline loops: CDR1 SGHDT, CDR2 YYEEEE. Trimming stripped 5 bases from V and 7 bases from J, with 21 bases between. CDR3 protein: CASSSRRGLRGTQYF. For the CDR3, the DNA is TGTGCCAGCAGTTCGCGCAGGGGTCTTCGGGGGACCCAGTACTTC.

The chain is built from TRBV9 and TRBJ2-2; 10 positions agree with TRBD2. Germline CDR1 is SGDLS and CDR2 is YYNGEE. This CDR3 contains 17 residues. The V gene end was trimmed by 0 bases and the J gene end by 1 base; junction bases not matched to a gene: 3. The CDR3 loop is CASSVVSSGRNTGELFF. The CDR3 nucleotides read TGTGCCAGCAGCGTAGTTTCTAGCGGGAGGAACACCGGGGAGCTGTTTTTT.

The rearrangement joins TRBV19 to TRBJ1-3; the D is unclear. The V end was cut by 5 bases, the J end by 11 bases, with 19 bases between. The V gene's germline CDR1 is LNHDA and CDR2 SQIVND (reference sequence). The CDR3 has 14 residues. CDR3 amino acids: CASSSPGPFNAIYF. DNA for the CDR3: TGTGCCAGTAGTTCGCCGGGTCCTTTCAACGCCATATATTTT.

The V call is TRBV27, the J call TRBJ1-5, with TRBD1 matching 8 bases. The V gene's germline CDR1 is MNHEY and CDR2 SMNVEV (reference sequence). This CDR3 has 15 amino acids. The junction had 10 bases not matched to a gene; V was cut back by 5 bases and J by 7 bases. CDR3 in DNA: TGTGCCAGCAGTGGTGGACAGGGCGGTGGCCAGCCCCAGCATTTT. Translating it yields CASSGGQGGGQPQHF.

The chain couples TRBV27 to TRBJ1-1; possibly TRBD1 for D (6 bases). The CDR3 runs 12 residues. V shed 8 bases and J shed 7 bases, with 14 bases lying between them. Germline V gives CDR1 MNHEY, CDR2 SMNVEV (reference sequence). The CDR3 loop is CASGGHRLEAFF. The CDR3 nucleotides read TGTGCCAGCGGGGGACACCGACTTGAAGCTTTCTTT.

V and J are TRBV3-1 (or the pseudogene TRBV3-2) and TRBJ2-1; D might be TRBD1 (5 bases). CDR1 is LGHDT, CDR2 YNNKEL, per germline (reference sequence). The CDR3 covers 14 residues. With 3 bases removed from V and 0 bases from J, the gap between germline ends came to 6 bases. The CDR3 bases are TGTGCCAGCAGCCATCAGGGCTCCTACAATGAGCAGTTCTTC. Its protein is CASSHQGSYNEQFF.

The chain uses TRBV5-4 and TRBJ2-5, with TRBD1 matching 7 bases. CDR1 is SGHNT and CDR2 is YYREEE in the germline V gene (reference sequence). CDR3 length equals 16 residues. V shed 1 base, J shed 5 bases, and the junction held 11 bases outside the gene matches. The CDR3, as DNA: TGTGCCAGCAGCTTGTACCAGGGGGTCCTACTGGAGACCCAGTACTTC. Its protein product is CASSLYQGVLLETQYF.

Only one count was recorded for this clone. The V gene is TRBV7-9, the J gene TRBJ1-1, with D possibly being TRBD1 (5 bases). Germline-derived CDR1 and CDR2 are SEHNR and FQNEAQ (reference sequence). The CDR3 covers 15 residues. V lost 1 base to trimming and J lost 0 bases, with 9 bases between them. CDR3 nucleotides: TGTGCCAGCAGCTTAGGGGGCAGAATGAACACTGAAGCTTTCTTT. This gives the protein CASSLGGRMNTEAFF. The variable domain in full, with the rest retrieved from reference TRBV7-9 and TRBJ1-1, is DTGVSQNPRHKITKRGQNVTFRCDPISEHNRLYWYRQTLGQGPEFLTYFQNEAQLEKSRLLSDRFSAERPKGSFSTLEIQRTEQGDSAMYLCASSLGGRMNTEAFFGQGTRLTVV.

This sequence joins TRBV29-1 and TRBJ2-7; TRBD2 might be the D (5 bases). V was trimmed by 6 bases and J by 4 bases, leaving 13 bases between them. The CDR3 contains 12 residues. Germline CDR1 is SQVTM and CDR2 is ANQGSEA. CDR3 in amino acids: CSVSDWQYEQYF. The CDR3 nucleotides are TGCAGCGTCTCGGACTGGCAGTACGAGCAGTACTTC.